The 4 T cell receptor beta chains given below trace back to one sample, sequenced in a study of cytomegalovirus exposure and HLA in healthy donors. Using immunoSEQ multiplex PCR, the repertoire was profiled, and TCRdb retains in-frame clones only, with some absent. Among 120,000 or so clones listed, roughly 88% were seen once. The sequencing sample was made of PBMCs. The receptor set was obtained from a man aged 18-30 years in good health and CMV-seronegative.

The chain employs TRBV5-1 and TRBJ1-1; no firm D call. This CDR3 comprises 14 residues. V lost 0 bases and J lost 2, with 8 bases in between. The germline V gene encodes CDR1 SGHRS and CDR2 YFSETQ. In nucleotides, the CDR3 is TGCGCCAGCAGCTTGGGAGTCGATAACACTGAAGCTTTCTTT. This encodes CASSLGVDNTEAFF.

The chain recombines TRBV5-1 with TRBJ2-5; 11 bases align to TRBD2. Germline lookup yields CDR1 SGHRS and CDR2 YFSETQ. This CDR3 comprises 15 residues. J lost 0 bases, V lost 4 bases, and 2 bases had no gene match. The CDR3 DNA reads TGCGCCAGCAGCCGACTAGCGGGACACCAAGAGACCCAGTACTTC. Translating gives CASSRLAGHQETQYF.

The chain employs TRBV5-1 and TRBJ1-2, with a tentative D call TRBD1 (5 bases). V lost 5 bases, J lost 5 bases, and 13 bases lay in between. CDR3 length: 13 amino acids. Germline V gene sequence: CDR1 SGHRS, CDR2 YFSETQ. CDR3 nucleotides: TGCGCCAGCAGTCTGGGGCCGGCTTATGGCTACACCTTC. Amino acids: CASSLGPAYGYTF.

V gene TRBV5-5 combines with J gene TRBJ2-6; 8 nucleotides align to TRBD1. CDR3 size: 18 residues. CDR1 and CDR2 (germline): SGHKS, YYEKEE (reference sequence). Unmatched junction bases numbered 11, after V lost 0 bases and J lost 6 bases. The CDR3 loop is CASSLVGRGHSPANVLTF. The DNA for the CDR3 is TGTGCCAGCAGCTTGGTTGGCAGGGGGCATTCCCCGGCCAACGTCCTGACTTTC.